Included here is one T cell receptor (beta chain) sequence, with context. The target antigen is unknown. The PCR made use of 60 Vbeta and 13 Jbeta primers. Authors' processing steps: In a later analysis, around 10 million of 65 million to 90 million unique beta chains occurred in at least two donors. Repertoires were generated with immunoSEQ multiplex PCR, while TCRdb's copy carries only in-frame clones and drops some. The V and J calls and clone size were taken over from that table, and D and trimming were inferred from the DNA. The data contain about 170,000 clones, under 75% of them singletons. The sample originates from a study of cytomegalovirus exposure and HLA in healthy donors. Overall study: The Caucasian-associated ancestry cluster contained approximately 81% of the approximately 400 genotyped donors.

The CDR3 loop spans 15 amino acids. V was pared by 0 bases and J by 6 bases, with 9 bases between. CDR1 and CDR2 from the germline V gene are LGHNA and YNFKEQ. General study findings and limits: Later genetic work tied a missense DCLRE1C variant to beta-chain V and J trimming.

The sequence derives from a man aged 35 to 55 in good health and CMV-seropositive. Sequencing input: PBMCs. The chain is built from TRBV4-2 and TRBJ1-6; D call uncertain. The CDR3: CASSQDWLSNSPLHF. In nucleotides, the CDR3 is TGTGCCAGCAGCCAAGATTGGCTCAGTAATTCACCCCTCCACTTT.